The TCR beta chain under discussion was sequenced for a study of siplizumab effects on memory and regulatory T cells. Sequence data were generated for unstimulated naive, memory, effector memory and TEMRA subsets in three donor pairs. Details on this clone: Its antigen is not identified.

CDR1 and CDR2 from the germline V gene are SGDLS and YYNGEE. The V and J ends lost 0 bases and 5 bases respectively, with 11 bases between them. The CDR3 totals 15 residues. Profiling relied on immunoSEQ multiplex PCR, and the TCRdb table lists in-frame clones only, not all of them. There are about 62,000 clones in the sample; about 80% occur only once, and about 0.41% lies in the top ten. Findings of the study overall: Memory T cells appeared less diverse than naive cells, which seemed to contribute substantially to alloresponse. Just a small share of alloreactive clones was traced back to unstimulated subsets. The average Treg-derived proportion among mappable alloreactive CD4+ clones was 68.8% with siplizumab versus about 28% in controls.

Material for sequencing was memory CD4+ T cells sorted from blood. The V call is TRBV9, the J call TRBJ1-4; D possibly corresponds to TRBD1 (5 bases). The receptor was isolated from a human donor in good health. The CDR3 nucleotides are TGTGCCAGCAGCGTAGGTTACAGGAACAATGAAAAACTGTTTTTT. Protein product: CASSVGYRNNEKLFF.